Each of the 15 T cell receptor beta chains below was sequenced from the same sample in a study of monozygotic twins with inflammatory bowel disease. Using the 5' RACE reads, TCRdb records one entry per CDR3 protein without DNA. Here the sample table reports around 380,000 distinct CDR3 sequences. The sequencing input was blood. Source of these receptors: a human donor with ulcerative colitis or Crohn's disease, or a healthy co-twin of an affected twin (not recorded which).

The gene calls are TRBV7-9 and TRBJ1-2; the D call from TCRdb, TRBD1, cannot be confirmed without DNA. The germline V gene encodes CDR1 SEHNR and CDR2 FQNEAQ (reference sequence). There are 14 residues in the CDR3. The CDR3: CASSLGPSFYGYTF.

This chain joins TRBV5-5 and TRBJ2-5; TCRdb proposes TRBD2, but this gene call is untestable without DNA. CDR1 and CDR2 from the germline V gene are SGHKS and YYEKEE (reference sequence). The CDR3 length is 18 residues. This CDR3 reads CASTPHGLAGGFQETQYF.

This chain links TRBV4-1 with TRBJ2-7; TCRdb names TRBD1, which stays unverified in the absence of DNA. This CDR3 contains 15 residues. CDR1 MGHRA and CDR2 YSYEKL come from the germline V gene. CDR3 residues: CASSPGDRGVREQYF.

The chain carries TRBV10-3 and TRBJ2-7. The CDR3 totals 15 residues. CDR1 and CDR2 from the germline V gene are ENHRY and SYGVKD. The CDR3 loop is CAISESAGGPYEQYF.

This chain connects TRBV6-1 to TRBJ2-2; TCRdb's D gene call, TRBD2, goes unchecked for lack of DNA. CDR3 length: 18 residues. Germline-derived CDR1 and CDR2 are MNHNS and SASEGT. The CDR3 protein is CASSTSLAGAVNTGELFF.

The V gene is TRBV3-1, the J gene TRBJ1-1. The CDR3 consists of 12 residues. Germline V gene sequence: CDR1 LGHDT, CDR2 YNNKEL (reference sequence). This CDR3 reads CASSHLGTEAFF.

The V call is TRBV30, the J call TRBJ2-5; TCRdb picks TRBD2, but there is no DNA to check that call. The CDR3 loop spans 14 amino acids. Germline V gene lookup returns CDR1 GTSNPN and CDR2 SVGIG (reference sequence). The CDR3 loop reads CAWSVRRLGETQYF.

The CDR3: CASSGDQRYTIYF. The V and J genes are TRBV2 and TRBJ1-3. CDR1 and CDR2 from the germline V gene are SNHLY and FYNNEI. The CDR3 sequence is 13 residues long.

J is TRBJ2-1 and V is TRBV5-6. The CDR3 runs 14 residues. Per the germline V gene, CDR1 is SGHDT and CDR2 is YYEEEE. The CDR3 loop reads CASSLMVAANEQFF.

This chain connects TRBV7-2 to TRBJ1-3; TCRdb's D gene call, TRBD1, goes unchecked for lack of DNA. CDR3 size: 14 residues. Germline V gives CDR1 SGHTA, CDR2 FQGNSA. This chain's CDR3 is CASTPGAHGNTIYF.

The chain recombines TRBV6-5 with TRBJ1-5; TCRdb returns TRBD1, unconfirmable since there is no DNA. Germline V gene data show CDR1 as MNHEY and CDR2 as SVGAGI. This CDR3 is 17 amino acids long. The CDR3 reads CASSYLDRGLSNQPQHF.

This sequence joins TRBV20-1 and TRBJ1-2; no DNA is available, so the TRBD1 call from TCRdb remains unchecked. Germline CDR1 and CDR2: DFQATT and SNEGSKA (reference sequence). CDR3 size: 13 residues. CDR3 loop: CSADRSRGDGYTF.

The CDR3: CSTFTGFSYEQYF. V usage is TRBV20-1 and J usage is TRBJ2-7; checking the TCRdb D call of TRBD1 is not possible without DNA. Germline CDR1 is DFQATT and CDR2 is SNEGSKA (reference sequence). There are 13 residues in the CDR3.

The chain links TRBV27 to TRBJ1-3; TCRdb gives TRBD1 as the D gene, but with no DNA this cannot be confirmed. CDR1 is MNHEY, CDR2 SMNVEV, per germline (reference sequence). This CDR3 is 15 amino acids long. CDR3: CASSSGRPNGNTIYF.

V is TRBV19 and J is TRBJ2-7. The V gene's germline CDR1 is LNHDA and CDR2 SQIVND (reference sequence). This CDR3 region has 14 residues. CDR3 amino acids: CASSNSGSFYEQYF.